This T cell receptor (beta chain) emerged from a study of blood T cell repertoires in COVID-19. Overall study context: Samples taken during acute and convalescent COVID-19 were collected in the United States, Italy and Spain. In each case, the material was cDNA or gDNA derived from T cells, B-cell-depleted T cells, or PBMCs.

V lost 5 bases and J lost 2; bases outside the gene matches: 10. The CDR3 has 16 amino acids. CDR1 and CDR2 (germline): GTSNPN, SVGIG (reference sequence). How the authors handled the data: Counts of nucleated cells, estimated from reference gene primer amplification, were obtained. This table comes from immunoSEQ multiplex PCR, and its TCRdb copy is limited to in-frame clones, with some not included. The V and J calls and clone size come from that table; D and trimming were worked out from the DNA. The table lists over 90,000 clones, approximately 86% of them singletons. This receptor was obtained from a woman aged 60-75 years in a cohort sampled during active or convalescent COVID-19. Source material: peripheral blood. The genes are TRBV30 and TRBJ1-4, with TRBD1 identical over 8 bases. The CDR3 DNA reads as TGTGCCTGGGCTGGACAGGGCTGGTGGACTAATGAAAAACTGTTTTTT. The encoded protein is CAWAGQGWWTNEKLFF. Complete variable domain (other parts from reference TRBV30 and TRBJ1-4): SQTIHQWPATLVQPVGSPLSLECTVEGTSNPNLYWYRQAAGRGLQLLFYSVGIGQISSEVPQNLSASRPQDRQFILSSKKLLLSDSGFYLCAWAGQGWWTNEKLFFGSGTQLSVL.